Following are 10 T cell receptor beta chains from one sample sequenced in a study of T-cell reconstitution after alpha-beta-depleted transplantation in children. As it was prepared, the TCRbeta library received unique molecular identifiers. TCRdb analysed the PCR reads with MiXCR anew, one entry per CDR3 protein. This table has over 550,000 distinct CDR3 sequences, roughly a tenth appearing once. The material was PBMCs from the stem cell graft donor, obtained from the stem cell graft. Receptor source: a human donor who donated a stem cell graft to a child with acute myeloid leukemia.

The chain uses TRBV20-1 and TRBJ2-6; TRBD1 agrees at 9 bases. Germline V gives CDR1 DFQATT, CDR2 SNEGSKA (reference sequence). With 4 bases clipped from V and 0 bases from J, the junction kept 10 bases outside the gene matches. The length of the CDR3 is 18 residues. CDR3 DNA: TGCAGTGCTACCTCACCCACAGGGGGCTTCTCTGGGGCCAACGTCCTGACTTTC. Encoded protein: CSATSPTGGFSGANVLTF.

The chain recombines TRBV4-3 with TRBJ2-7, with 8 bases fitting TRBD2. CDR3 length: 17 residues. V shed 0 bases, J shed 3 bases, and the junction held 10 bases outside the gene matches. CDR1 is LGHNA and CDR2 is YSLEER in the germline V gene. In nucleotides, the CDR3 is TGCGCCAGCAGCCAAGAACGCGATAGCGGGATATTCTACGAGCAGTACTTC. Its translation is CASSQERDSGIFYEQYF.

The V and J genes are TRBV10-3 and TRBJ2-7, with D perhaps being TRBD1 or TRBD2 (5 bases each). Germline CDR1 ENHRY, CDR2 SYGVKD. Trimming took 0 bases from V and 2 from J, leaving 11 bases between them. The CDR3 spans 15 residues. In nucleotides, the CDR3 is TGTGCCATCAGTGAGTCAGGGGCGGGCCCCTACGAGCAGTACTTC. Its protein is CAISESGAGPYEQYF.

This CDR3 is CASVRTFQETQYF. The DNA for the CDR3 is TGTGCCAGCGTTCGGACTTTTCAAGAGACCCAGTACTTC. The V call is TRBV7-2, the J call TRBJ2-5; D might be TRBD2 (5 bases). The length of the CDR3 is 13 residues. The V gene's germline CDR1 is SGHTA and CDR2 FQGNSA. Between the trimmed V and J ends, which lost 8 bases and 2 bases, there was a span of 12 bases.

This chain uses TRBV20-1 with TRBJ2-5; 7 nucleotides match TRBD2. Germline assignment: CDR1 DFQATT and CDR2 SNEGSKA (reference sequence). This CDR3 has 13 residues. V gave up 3 bases and J gave up 3 bases; unmatched junction bases: 4. The CDR3 loop is CSASSSGKETQYF. The DNA for the CDR3 is TGCAGTGCTAGTTCTAGCGGTAAAGAGACCCAGTACTTC.

In the case of this clonotype: Germline is not matched at one junction end, which may reflect a read error. The rearrangement links TRBV25-1 to TRBJ2-5; 13 bases are shared with TRBD2. Germline V gene data show CDR1 as MGHDK and CDR2 as SYGVNS. CDR3 length: 16 amino acids. The CDR3 sequence is CASGDRLAGGGETQYF. DNA for the CDR3: TGTGCCAGCGGTGATAGACTAGCGGGAGGAGGGGAGACCCAGTACTTC.

The chain employs TRBV7-9 and TRBJ1-2; perhaps TRBD1 as D (5 bases). Germline CDR1 is SEHNR and CDR2 is FQNEAQ (reference sequence). Trimming took off 5 bases at V and 4 bases at J, with 17 bases between the two ends. The CDR3 has 15 residues. CDR3 in DNA: TGTGCCAGCAGCCCGGGGGGGGTTTCTACCTATGGCTACACCTTC. Translation gives CASSPGGVSTYGYTF.

This clonotype has more than one count but fewer than ten. V and J are TRBV28 and TRBJ2-7; 7 bases match TRBD2. Unmatched junction bases numbered 8, after V lost 6 bases and J lost 6 bases. CDR3 length equals 13 residues. Germline CDR1 reads MDHEN; CDR2 reads SYDVKM. The CDR3, as DNA: TGTGCCAGCAGCTGGGAGGGGCTGGGCGAGCAGTACTTC. It yields the protein CASSWEGLGEQYF.

This clonotype appeared many times. The CDR3 here is CASRTGTLGNTIYF. CDR3 DNA: TGTGCCAGCAGGACCGGGACCCTTGGAAACACCATATATTTT. The rearrangement links TRBV2 to TRBJ1-3, with D possibly being TRBD1 (5 bases). The V end lost 6 bases, the J end lost 3 bases, and 12 bases lay between the germline ends. The CDR3 consists of 14 residues. Germline CDR1 is SNHLY and CDR2 is FYNNEI.

This clonotype was seen at least ten times. The rearrangement joins TRBV5-1 to TRBJ2-2, with D possibly TRBD2 on 5 matching bases. The CDR3 extends over 13 amino acids. V lost 7 bases and J 1 base, leaving 8 bases between the germline ends. The germline V gene has CDR1 SGHRS and CDR2 YFSETQ. CDR3 coding DNA: TGCGCCAGCCGGGAAGGGAACACCGGGGAGCTGTTTTTT. This translates into CASREGNTGELFF.